The 8 T cell receptor beta chains below all came from one sample that was sequenced in a study of CD8 T cells in ankylosing spondylitis. Whole-study findings and limits: It appeared that ankylosing spondylitis blood was characterized by a TCR beta motif of several highly homologous variants.

No antigens are known for them. Using its own MiXCR run on the 5' RACE reads, TCRdb lists one record per CDR3 protein. The data hold fewer than 650,000 distinct CDR3 sequences, with roughly 13% observed a single time. The sample taken for sequencing was blood, either unsorted or a sorted T cell fraction (not recorded which). Every receptor here comes from a male donor with ankylosing spondylitis.

CDR3 in amino acids: CASSETGGTNTEAFF. CDR3 nucleotide sequence: TGTGCCAGCAGTGAGACAGGGGGCACGAACACTGAAGCTTTCTTT. The V and J genes are TRBV9 and TRBJ1-1, with 10 nucleotides matching TRBD1. The germline CDR1 and CDR2 sequences are SGDLS and YYNGEE. J gave up 1 base and V 5 bases, and 5 bases lay outside the gene matches. CDR3 size: 15 residues. The full variable domain, with the rest looked up from reference TRBV9 and TRBJ1-1, is DSGVTQTPKHLITATGQRVTLRCSPRSGDLSVYWYQQSLDQGLQFLIQYYNGEERAKGNILERFSAQQFPDLHSELNLSSLELGDSALYFCASSETGGTNTEAFFGQGTRLTVV.

The genes are TRBV10-1 and TRBJ2-5, with a weak D call TRBD2 (7 bases). The CDR3 totals 10 residues. Germline CDR1 WNHNN, CDR2 SYGVQD (reference sequence). CDR3 sequence reads: CGGGDETQYF. CDR3 bases: TGCGGAGGGGGGGACGAGACCCAGTACTTC.

This chain links TRBV20-1 with TRBJ2-3; no definite D call. Germline assignment: CDR1 DFQATT and CDR2 SNEGSKA (reference sequence). Trimming took 3 bases from V and 1 from J, leaving 14 bases between them. This CDR3 is built from 15 residues. Here the CDR3 reads CSARSAFEGTDTQYF. The CDR3 DNA is TGCAGTGCTAGGTCCGCCTTTGAGGGCACAGATACGCAGTATTTT.

This clonotype was counted a few times. This chain uses TRBV7-9 with TRBJ2-3; the D is unclear. Per germline, CDR1 SEHNR and CDR2 FQNEAQ (reference sequence). This CDR3 is 12 amino acids long. V lost 4 bases to trimming and J lost 7 bases, with 9 bases between them. The CDR3 nucleotides are TGTGCCAGCAGCTCGCAGGAATATACGCAGTATTTT. As protein: CASSSQEYTQYF.

This chain connects TRBV20-1 to TRBJ2-2; 7 bases map to TRBD1. Germline-derived CDR1 and CDR2 are DFQATT and SNEGSKA (reference sequence). The CDR3 consists of 14 residues. Unmatched junction bases numbered 10, after V lost 6 bases and J lost 6 bases. CDR3 in amino acids: CSALPGGRAGELFF. CDR3 nucleotide sequence: TGCAGTGCCCTGCCAGGGGGACGAGCCGGGGAGCTGTTTTTT.

This clonotype came up a few times. The chain has TRBV14 and TRBJ2-3; 13 bases line up with TRBD2. The junction had 5 bases not matched to a gene; V was cut back by 9 bases and J by 8 bases. Germline V gives CDR1 SGHDN, CDR2 FVKESK. The CDR3 consists of 13 residues. The CDR3 nucleotides read TGTGCCAGTTCCGGGACTAGCGGGACTACGCAGTATTTT. This codes for CASSGTSGTTQYF.

The chain has TRBV11-2 and TRBJ2-1; D is unresolved. The CDR3 is made up of 15 amino acids. Germline CDR1 and CDR2: SGHAT and FQNNGV. Trimming stripped 1 base from V and 5 bases from J, with 12 bases between. CDR3: CASSLAALRHNEQFF. The CDR3 DNA follows: TGTGCCAGCAGCTTAGCGGCCCTCCGCCACAATGAGCAGTTCTTC.

This clonotype was seen only a few times. J is TRBJ2-1 and V is TRBV10-3, with a weak D call TRBD1 (5 bases). In germline, CDR1 is ENHRY, CDR2 SYGVKD. The CDR3 has 14 amino acids. V shed 9 bases and J shed 0 bases, with 12 bases lying between them. This CDR3 reads CAISRVGSYNEQFF. CDR3 nucleotide sequence: TGTGCCATTTCCAGGGTGGGCTCCTACAATGAGCAGTTCTTC.